The entry below describes one T cell receptor (beta chain). What it binds is unknown. The V gene lost 1 base and the J gene lost 0 bases, with 11 bases spanning the gap. CDR1 is GTSNPN and CDR2 is SVGIG in the germline V gene (reference sequence). The CDR3 runs 15 residues. Amplification used 60 Vbeta primers and 13 Jbeta primers. TCRdb's copy holds only in-frame clones and misses some; the assay was immunoSEQ multiplex PCR. The sample has 180,000 or so clones, 75% to 85% seen once. Each donor was nominally healthy when sampled (though unrecorded immune exposures were likely). The source of the sample is a study of cytomegalovirus exposure and HLA in healthy donors. General observations from the study: A highly shared variant cluster was judged a likely technical artifact. Whilst most TCR sequences proved rare, a subset of public TCRs occurred across many donors. Links to common viral pathogens appeared, in a later analysis, for several of the most significant clusters.

The clonotype originates from a man between 18 and 29 years old in good health and CMV-seronegative. The sequenced material came from PBMCs. The gene calls are TRBV30 and TRBJ2-3, with D perhaps matching TRBD2 (5 bases). The CDR3 DNA reads as TGTGCCTGGAGTGGAACGGGGTTTAGCACAGATACGCAGTATTTT. Residues: CAWSGTGFSTDTQYF. Variable domain in full (rest from reference TRBV30 and TRBJ2-3): SQTIHQWPATLVQPVGSPLSLECTVEGTSNPNLYWYRQAAGRGLQLLFYSVGIGQISSEVPQNLSASRPQDRQFILSSKKLLLSDSGFYLCAWSGTGFSTDTQYFGPGTRLTVL.